These 10 T cell receptor beta chains came from one sample sequenced in a study of blood T cell repertoires in COVID-19. The protocol was immunoSEQ multiplex PCR, while the TCRdb copy is restricted to in-frame clones and leaves out a portion. The sample shows 97,000 or so clones, around 90% of them seen only once. Sequencing was performed on peripheral blood. These receptors all come from a man in his fifties with active COVID-19.

The chain combines TRBV13 with TRBJ2-4, with 10 positions matching TRBD2. The CDR3 is 17 amino acids. Germline V gives CDR1 PRHDT, CDR2 FYEKMQ (reference sequence). V lost 5 bases and J lost 0; bases outside the gene matches: 7. CDR3 nucleotide sequence: TGTGCCAGCAGCCCCCAACTAGCGGGGTTAGCCAAAAACATTCAGTACTTC. Its translation: CASSPQLAGLAKNIQYF. Full variable domain (rest looked up from reference TRBV13 and TRBJ2-4): AAGVIQSPRHLIKEKRETATLKCYPIPRHDTVYWYQQGPGQDPQFLISFYEKMQSDKGSIPDRFSAQQFSDYHSELNMSSLELGDSALYFCASSPQLAGLAKNIQYFGAGTRLSVL.

The chain's CDR3 is CASSLDVQGSEQFF. The CDR3 bases are TGCGCCAGCAGCTTGGACGTACAGGGATCTGAGCAGTTCTTC. The chain links TRBV5-1 to TRBJ2-1, with TRBD1 as a possible D gene (6 bases). Germline V lookup: CDR1 SGHRS, CDR2 YFSETQ. The ends were cut back, 0 bases at V and 9 bases at J, with 13 bases in the middle. The length of the CDR3 is 14 residues.

This clone was detected once. The genes are TRBV2 and TRBJ1-1, with D unresolved. The CDR3 is 16 residues long. Between the trimmed V and J ends, which lost 1 base and 0 bases, there was a span of 12 bases. Looked up from germline, CDR1 is SNHLY and CDR2 is FYNNEI. CDR3 region: CASSEVKTYLNTEAFF. For the CDR3, the DNA is TGTGCCAGCAGTGAAGTAAAGACATACCTGAACACTGAAGCTTTCTTT.

V gene TRBV12-3 or TRBV12-4 combines with J gene TRBJ1-5; D may be TRBD1 (5 bases). This CDR3 comprises 13 residues. Trimming cost V 5 bases and J 7 bases, with 12 bases left between them. The CDR3 bases are TGTGCCAGCAGTACCCGTCAGGGACAGCCCCAGCATTTT. This translates into CASSTRQGQPQHF.

V gene TRBV3-1 (or the pseudogene TRBV3-2) combines with J gene TRBJ1-6; no clear D. V was pared by 2 bases and J by 7 bases, with 15 bases between. The CDR3 has 16 amino acids. In germline, CDR1 is LGHDT, CDR2 YNNKEL (reference sequence). DNA of the CDR3: TGTGCCAGCAGCCAACCTGGGCGGAGGGCCAATTCACCCCTCCACTTT. Amino acids: CASSQPGRRANSPLHF.

The CDR3 region is CASSSLAGALDTQYF. Written as DNA, the CDR3 is TGTGCCAGCAGCTCCCTAGCGGGGGCGCTAGATACGCAGTATTTT. The chain is built from TRBV2 and TRBJ2-3; 10 nucleotides agree with TRBD2. Germline V lookup: CDR1 SNHLY, CDR2 FYNNEI. Germline trimming cut 6 bases from V and 5 bases from J; bases unmatched to any gene: 8. The CDR3 length is 15 residues.

The rearrangement uses TRBV4-2 and TRBJ2-7, with 9 bases matching TRBD1. CDR3 length equals 16 residues. Germline V CDR1 and CDR2: LGHNA, YNFKEQ. V was clipped by 2 bases and J by 0 bases; unmatched bases: 5. CDR3 in amino acids: CASSQLTGGVSYEQYF. The CDR3 nucleotides read TGTGCCAGCAGCCAACTCACAGGGGGCGTCTCCTACGAGCAGTACTTC.

Written as DNA, the CDR3 is TGTGCCAGCAGTTATGACTACCTAGAGCAGTACTTC. This codes for CASSYDYLEQYF. This chain connects TRBV7-9 to TRBJ2-7; D possibly corresponds to TRBD2 (5 bases). Germline V gene sequence: CDR1 SEHNR, CDR2 FQNEAQ (reference sequence). CDR3 length equals 12 residues. The V gene lost 6 bases and the J gene lost 7 bases, with 13 bases spanning the gap.

This clone was seen a few times. The DNA for the CDR3 is TGTGCCAGCGGCGACAGTTCCTCTGGAAACACCATATATTTT. It codes for CASGDSSSGNTIYF. This chain connects TRBV11-3 to TRBJ1-3, with D tentatively TRBD1 (5 bases). Germline CDR1 SGHNT, CDR2 YENEEA. There are 14 residues in the CDR3. V dropped 8 bases and J dropped 0 bases, with 11 bases sitting between them.

The CDR3 DNA reads TGCGCCAGCAGCCAGGGGCGGGGGGGCGCAGATACGCAGTATTTT. It translates to CASSQGRGGADTQYF. This chain connects TRBV4-3 to TRBJ2-3; TRBD2 aligns across 9 bases. CDR1 and CDR2 from the germline V gene are LGHNA and YSLEER. CDR3 length: 15 amino acids. V gave up 3 bases and J gave up 4 bases; unmatched junction bases: 5.